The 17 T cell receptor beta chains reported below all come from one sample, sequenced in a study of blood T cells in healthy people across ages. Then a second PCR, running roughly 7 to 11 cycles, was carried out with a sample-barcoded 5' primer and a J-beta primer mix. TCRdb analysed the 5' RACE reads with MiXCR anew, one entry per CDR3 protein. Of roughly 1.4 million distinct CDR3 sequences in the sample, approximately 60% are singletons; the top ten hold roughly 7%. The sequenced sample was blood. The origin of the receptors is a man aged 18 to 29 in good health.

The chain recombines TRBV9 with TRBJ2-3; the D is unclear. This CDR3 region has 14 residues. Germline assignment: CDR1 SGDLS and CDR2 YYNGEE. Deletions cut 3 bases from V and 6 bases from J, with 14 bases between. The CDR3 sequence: CASSGRVRSDTQYF. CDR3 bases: TGTGCCAGCAGCGGCCGGGTAAGATCGGATACGCAGTATTTT.

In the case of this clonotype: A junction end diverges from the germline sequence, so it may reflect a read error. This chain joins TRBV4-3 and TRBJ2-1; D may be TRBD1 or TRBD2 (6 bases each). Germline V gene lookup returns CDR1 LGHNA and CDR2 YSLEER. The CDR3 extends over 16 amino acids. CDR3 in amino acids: CASSHDGGLFYSEQFF. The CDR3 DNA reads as TGCGCCAGCAGCCACGACGGGGGCCTATTCTACAGTGAGCAGTTCTTC.

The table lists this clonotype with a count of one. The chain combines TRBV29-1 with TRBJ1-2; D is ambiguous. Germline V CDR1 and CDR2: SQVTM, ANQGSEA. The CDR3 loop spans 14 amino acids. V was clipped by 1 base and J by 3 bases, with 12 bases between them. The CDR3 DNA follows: TGCAGCGTTGAAGGGTCCGGGAGGGACTATGGCTACACCTTC. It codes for CSVEGSGRDYGYTF. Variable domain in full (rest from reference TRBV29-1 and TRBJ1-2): SAVISQKPSRDICQRGTSLTIQCQVDSQVTMMFWYRQQPGQSLTLIATANQGSEATYESGFVIDKFPISRPNLTFSTLTVSNMSPEDSSIYLCSVEGSGRDYGYTFGSGTRLTVV.

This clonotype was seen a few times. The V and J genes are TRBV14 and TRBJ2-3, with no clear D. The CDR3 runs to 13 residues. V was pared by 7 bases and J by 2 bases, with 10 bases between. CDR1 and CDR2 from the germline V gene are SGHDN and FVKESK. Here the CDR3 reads CASTPQVTDTQYF. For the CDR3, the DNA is TGTGCCAGCACACCACAAGTCACAGATACGCAGTATTTT.

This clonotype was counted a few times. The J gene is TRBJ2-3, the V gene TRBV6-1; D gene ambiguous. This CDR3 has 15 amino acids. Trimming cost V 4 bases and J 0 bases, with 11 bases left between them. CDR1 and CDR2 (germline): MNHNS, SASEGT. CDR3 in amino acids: CASSGAVPSTDTQYF. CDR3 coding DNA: TGTGCCAGCAGTGGGGCGGTCCCTAGCACAGATACGCAGTATTTT.

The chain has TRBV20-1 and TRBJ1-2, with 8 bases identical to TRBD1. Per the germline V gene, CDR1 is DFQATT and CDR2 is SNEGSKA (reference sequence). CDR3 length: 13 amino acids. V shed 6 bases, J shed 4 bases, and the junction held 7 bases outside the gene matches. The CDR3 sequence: CSAGQGAGYGYTF. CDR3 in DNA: TGCAGTGCGGGGCAGGGGGCTGGCTATGGCTACACCTTC.

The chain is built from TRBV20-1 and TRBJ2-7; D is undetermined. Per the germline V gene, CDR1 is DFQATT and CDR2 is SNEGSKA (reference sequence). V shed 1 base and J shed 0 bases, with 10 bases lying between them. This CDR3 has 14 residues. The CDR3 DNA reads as TGCAGTGCTAGAGGGACGGCGAACTCCTACGAGCAGTACTTC. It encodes CSARGTANSYEQYF.

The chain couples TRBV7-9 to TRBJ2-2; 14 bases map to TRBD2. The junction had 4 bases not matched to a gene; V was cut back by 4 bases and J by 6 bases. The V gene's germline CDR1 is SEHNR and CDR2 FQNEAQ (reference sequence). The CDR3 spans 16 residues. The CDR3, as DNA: TGTGCCAGCAGCTCGGGACTAGCGGGGGCCCCCGGGGAGCTGTTTTTT. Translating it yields CASSSGLAGAPGELFF.

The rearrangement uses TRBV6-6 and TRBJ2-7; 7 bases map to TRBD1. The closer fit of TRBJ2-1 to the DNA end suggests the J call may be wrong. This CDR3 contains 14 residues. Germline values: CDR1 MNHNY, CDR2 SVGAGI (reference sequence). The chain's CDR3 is CASSPTGTPNEQFF. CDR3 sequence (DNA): TGTGCCAGCAGTCCGACAGGGACCCCAAATGAGCAGTTCTTC.

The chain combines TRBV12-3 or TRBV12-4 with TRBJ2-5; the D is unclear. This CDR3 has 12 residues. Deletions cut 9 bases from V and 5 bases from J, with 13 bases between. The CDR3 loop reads CASLRASETQYF. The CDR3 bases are TGTGCCAGTCTTCGGGCGTCTGAGACCCAGTACTTC.

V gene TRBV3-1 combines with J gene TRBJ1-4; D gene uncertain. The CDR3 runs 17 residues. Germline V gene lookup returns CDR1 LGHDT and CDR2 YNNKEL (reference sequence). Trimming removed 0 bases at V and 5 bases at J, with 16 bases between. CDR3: CASSQEFAGRENEKLFF. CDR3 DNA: TGTGCCAGCAGCCAAGAGTTTGCGGGTAGGGAGAATGAAAAACTGTTTTTT.

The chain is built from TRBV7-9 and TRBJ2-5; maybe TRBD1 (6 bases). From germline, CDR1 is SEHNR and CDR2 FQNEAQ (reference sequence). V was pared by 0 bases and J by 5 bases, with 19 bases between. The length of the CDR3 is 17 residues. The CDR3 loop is CASSLAEHLLRGETQYF. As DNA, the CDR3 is TGTGCCAGCAGCTTAGCCGAACACCTCCTAAGGGGGGAGACCCAGTACTTC.

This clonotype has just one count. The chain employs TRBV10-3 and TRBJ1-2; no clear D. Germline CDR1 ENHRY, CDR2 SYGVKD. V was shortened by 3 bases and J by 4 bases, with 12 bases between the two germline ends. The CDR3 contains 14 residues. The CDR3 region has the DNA TGTGCCATCAGTGACGCTACAGAGTCCTATGGCTACACCTTC. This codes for CAISDATESYGYTF.

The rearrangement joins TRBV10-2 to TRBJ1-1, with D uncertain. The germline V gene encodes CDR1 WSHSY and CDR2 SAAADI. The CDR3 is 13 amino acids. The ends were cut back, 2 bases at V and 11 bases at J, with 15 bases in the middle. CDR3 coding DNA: TGCGCCAGCAGTGAGGAAATACTAAGTTGGGCTTTCTTT. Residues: CASSEEILSWAFF.

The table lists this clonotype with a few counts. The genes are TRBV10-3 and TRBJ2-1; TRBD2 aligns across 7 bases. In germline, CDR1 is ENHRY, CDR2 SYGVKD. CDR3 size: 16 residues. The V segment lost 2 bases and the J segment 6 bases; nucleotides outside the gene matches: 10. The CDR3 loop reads CAISEVGGSMPNEQFF. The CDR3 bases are TGTGCCATCAGTGAGGTGGGCGGGAGTATGCCCAATGAGCAGTTCTTC.

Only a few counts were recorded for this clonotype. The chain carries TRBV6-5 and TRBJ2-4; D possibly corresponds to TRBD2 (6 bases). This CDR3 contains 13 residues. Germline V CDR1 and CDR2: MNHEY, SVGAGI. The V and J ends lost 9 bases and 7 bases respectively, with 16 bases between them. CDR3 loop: CARYTGTVNIQYF. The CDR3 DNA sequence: TGTGCCAGATACACCGGGACTGTCAACATTCAGTACTTC.

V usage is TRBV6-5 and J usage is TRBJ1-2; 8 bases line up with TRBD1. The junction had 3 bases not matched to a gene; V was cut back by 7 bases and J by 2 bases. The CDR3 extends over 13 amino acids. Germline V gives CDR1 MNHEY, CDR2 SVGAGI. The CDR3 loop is CASKDRVNYGYTF. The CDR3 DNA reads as TGTGCCAGCAAGGACAGGGTAAACTATGGCTACACCTTC.